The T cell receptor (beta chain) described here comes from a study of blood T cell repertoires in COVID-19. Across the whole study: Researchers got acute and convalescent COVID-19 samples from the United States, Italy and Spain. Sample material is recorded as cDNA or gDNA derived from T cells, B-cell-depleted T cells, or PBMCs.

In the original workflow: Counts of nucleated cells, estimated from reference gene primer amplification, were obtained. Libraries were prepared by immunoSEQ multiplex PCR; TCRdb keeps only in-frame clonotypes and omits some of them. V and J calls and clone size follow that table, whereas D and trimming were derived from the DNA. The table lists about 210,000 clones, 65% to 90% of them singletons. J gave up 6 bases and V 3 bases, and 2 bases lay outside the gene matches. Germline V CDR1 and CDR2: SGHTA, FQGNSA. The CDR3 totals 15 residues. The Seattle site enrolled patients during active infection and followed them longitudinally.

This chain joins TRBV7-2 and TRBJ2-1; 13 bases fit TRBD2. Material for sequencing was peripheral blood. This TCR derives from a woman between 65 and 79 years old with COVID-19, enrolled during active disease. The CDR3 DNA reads TGTGCCAGCAGCTTCGGGACTAGCGGGACCAATGAGCAGTTCTTC. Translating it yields CASSFGTSGTNEQFF.